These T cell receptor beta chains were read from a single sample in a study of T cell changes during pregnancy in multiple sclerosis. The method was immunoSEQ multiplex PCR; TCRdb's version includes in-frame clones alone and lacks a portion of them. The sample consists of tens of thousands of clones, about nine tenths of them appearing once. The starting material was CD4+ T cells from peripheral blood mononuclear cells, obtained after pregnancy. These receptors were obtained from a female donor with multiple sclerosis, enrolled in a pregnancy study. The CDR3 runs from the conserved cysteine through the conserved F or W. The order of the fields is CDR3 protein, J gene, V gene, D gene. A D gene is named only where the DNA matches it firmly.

CASSLGRNTEAFF,TRBJ1-1,TRBV28,.
CASSRLGLAGGETQYF,TRBJ2-5,TRBV18,TRBD2
CASSLRQFRGVREQYF,TRBJ2-7,TRBV5-6,.
CASQVSRGPFNEQFF,TRBJ2-1,TRBV11-2,.
CASSRHRGAYEQYF,TRBJ2-7,TRBV28,TRBD1
CASSPTGTTRRETQYF,TRBJ2-5,TRBV19,.
CASGAPIGAEQYF,TRBJ2-7,TRBV6-6,.
CASSSTGTGEQYF,TRBJ2-7,TRBV11-3,TRBD1
CASSFDRGRGETQYF,TRBJ2-5,TRBV7-2,TRBD1
CASSQVSQITGELFF,TRBJ2-2,TRBV4-1,.
CASSLGLAGDAGELFF,TRBJ2-2,TRBV7-3,TRBD2
CASSLIQTPGQPQHF,TRBJ1-5,TRBV6-5,.
CASSPDRRNTEAFF,TRBJ1-1,TRBV2,.
CASSLGGVQGTEAFF,TRBJ1-1,TRBV28,.
CASSPQRGSVGNTIYF,TRBJ1-3,TRBV18,.
CASSPQGRNQPQHF,TRBJ1-5,TRBV7-9,.
CASSSGLAGGSYNEQFF,TRBJ2-1,TRBV5-4,TRBD2
CASAATGAFDEQYF,TRBJ2-7,TRBV27,TRBD1
CAWSGGGGNQPQHF,TRBJ1-5,TRBV30,.
CASRDQGTTNEKLFF,TRBJ1-4,TRBV19,.
CASSYRHFANTGELFF,TRBJ2-2,TRBV6-6,.
CASSLSGANQPQHF,TRBJ1-5,TRBV7-2,.
CASSGQSDTIYF,TRBJ1-3,TRBV13,.
CSVRLAVSTDTQYF,TRBJ2-3,TRBV29-1,TRBD2
CASSLWDSSSGANVLTF,TRBJ2-6,TRBV9,TRBD1
CATSLGTGSDEQYF,TRBJ2-7,TRBV15,TRBD1
CASSLSSWTQNTGELFF,TRBJ2-2,TRBV4-2,.
CASILPGLADYNEQFF,TRBJ2-1,TRBV6-4,TRBD2
CASSLAGENTEAFF,TRBJ1-1,TRBV11-2,.
CASSARLADYNEQFF,TRBJ2-1,TRBV9,TRBD2
CASSDAGEVKETQYF,TRBJ2-5,TRBV25-1,TRBD2
CASSPGSAYEQYF,TRBJ2-7,TRBV9,.
CSAGRGDTQYF,TRBJ2-3,TRBV20-1,TRBD2
CASSPRTIPGELFF,TRBJ2-2,TRBV27,.
CSVEGQGVTDTQYF,TRBJ2-3,TRBV29-1,TRBD1
CASSLRGGSSNYGYTF,TRBJ1-2,TRBV11-3,.
CASSPLPPGLMDEQYF,TRBJ2-7,TRBV18,.
CASSRGTREVTLHF,TRBJ1-6,TRBV5-4,.
CASSLATGNYGYTF,TRBJ1-2,TRBV7-9,TRBD1
CASSFRTGEAFF,TRBJ1-1,TRBV11-3,TRBD1
CASSLAETGPNEKLFF,TRBJ1-4,TRBV7-9,.
CASSSNRREQFF,TRBJ2-1,TRBV28,.
CASSIRASGMEGYEQFF,TRBJ2-1,TRBV19,TRBD2
CASTKGEGGAGQPQHF,TRBJ1-5,TRBV19,.
CASSFRQGGDTQYF,TRBJ2-3,TRBV5-1,.
CASSSAGEFGTEAFF,TRBJ1-1,TRBV5-4,.
CASSLGQGDSYGYTF,TRBJ1-2,TRBV4-1,TRBD1
CASSLTRNTEAFF,TRBJ1-1,TRBV7-3,.
CASSKRTSMNEQFF,TRBJ2-1,TRBV19,TRBD2
CASSFKAGEVGELFF,TRBJ2-2,TRBV11-3,TRBD2
CASSQDRLAGIYEQYF,TRBJ2-7,TRBV4-1,TRBD2
CASTSGGTIDPSHSGTEAFF,TRBJ1-1,TRBV19,.
CASSVRLISHTDTQYF,TRBJ2-3,TRBV19,.
CASSLGGPGTGELFF,TRBJ2-2,TRBV5-4,.
CASSPVRTSGLLTDTQYF,TRBJ2-3,TRBV5-4,TRBD2
CASSGGQGDSYNSPLHF,TRBJ1-6,TRBV9,TRBD1
CASSSAGTGSTGELFF,TRBJ2-2,TRBV7-2,TRBD1
CASSGTSGKFEQYF,TRBJ2-7,TRBV2,TRBD2
CASSPSGPTGVYGYTF,TRBJ1-2,TRBV28,TRBD1
CASGLAPRLAGYNEQFF,TRBJ2-1,TRBV12-5,TRBD2